A single sample is the source of the 11 T cell receptor beta chains below, sequenced in a study of blood T cells in healthy people across ages. It was with a sample-barcoded 5' primer and a J-beta primer mix that a second PCR of roughly 6 to 11 cycles was run. TCRdb reprocessed the 5' RACE reads with MiXCR, giving one entry per CDR3 protein. Among over a million distinct CDR3 sequences listed, approximately 40% were seen once. What was sequenced was blood. The source of these receptors is a woman aged 18 to 35 in good health.

In this sample, this clonotype turned up a few times. This chain joins TRBV2 and TRBJ2-1, with 9 bases aligning to TRBD2. The DNA end is more similar to TRBJ2-7, so the J call may be wrong. The CDR3 runs 16 residues. CDR1 SNHLY and CDR2 FYNNEI come from the germline V gene. The CDR3: CASSKTSGNSYNEQYF. The CDR3 DNA is TGTGCCAGCAGTAAGACTAGCGGAAACTCCTACAATGAGCAGTACTTC.

V and J are TRBV10-3 and TRBJ2-7, with D perhaps matching TRBD1 (6 bases). CDR1 and CDR2 (germline): ENHRY, SYGVKD. V was cut by 0 bases and J by 7 bases, with 10 bases left in between. The CDR3 runs to 13 residues. The CDR3 region has the DNA TGTGCCATCAGTGAGTCTATGGGGACAGAGCAGTACTTC. This codes for CAISESMGTEQYF.

The chain carries TRBV7-2 and TRBJ1-3; D perhaps matches TRBD1 (6 bases). Germline V gene lookup returns CDR1 SGHTA and CDR2 FQGNSA. The CDR3 covers 15 residues. V was cut by 0 bases and J by 6 bases, with 12 bases left in between. The CDR3, as DNA: TGTGCCAGCAGCTTAGCGGGCAGGGGTTTAAACACCATATATTTT. It translates to CASSLAGRGLNTIYF. Looking up the rest from reference TRBV7-2 and TRBJ1-3 gives the full variable domain: GAGVSQSPSNKVTEKGKDVELRCDPISGHTALYWYRQSLGQGLEFLIYFQGNSAPDKSGLPSDRFSAERTGGSVSTLTIQRTQQEDSAVYLCASSLAGRGLNTIYFGEGSWLTVV.

This chain connects TRBV20-1 to TRBJ2-1; D unresolved. The germline CDR1 and CDR2 sequences are DFQATT and SNEGSKA (reference sequence). The CDR3 sequence is 10 residues long. Trimming removed 5 bases from V and 8 bases from J, with 7 bases in between. The CDR3 spells CSAYRDEQFF. For the CDR3, the DNA is TGCAGTGCTTACCGGGATGAGCAGTTCTTC.

This rearrangement joins TRBV6-1 to TRBJ1-2, with D hard to call. Trimming stripped 7 bases from V and 8 bases from J, with 8 bases between. CDR3 size: 10 residues. Looked up from germline, CDR1 is MNHNS and CDR2 is SASEGT. The CDR3 sequence is CASNVRGYTF. DNA of the CDR3: TGTGCCAGCAACGTACGGGGCTACACCTTC.

The chain recombines TRBV9 with TRBJ2-1; TRBD2 aligns across 12 bases. CDR3 size: 16 residues. The V gene's germline CDR1 is SGDLS and CDR2 YYNGEE. V lost 0 bases, J lost 2 bases, and 0 bases stayed unmatched. The CDR3 is CASSVGLAGAYNEQFF. The DNA for the CDR3 is TGTGCCAGCAGCGTAGGACTAGCGGGGGCCTACAATGAGCAGTTCTTC. The complete variable domain, with remaining parts taken from reference TRBV9 and TRBJ2-1, reads DSGVTQTPKHLITATGQRVTLRCSPRSGDLSVYWYQQSLDQGLQFLIQYYNGEERAKGNILERFSAQQFPDLHSELNLSSLELGDSALYFCASSVGLAGAYNEQFFGPGTRLTVL.

This clonotype was seen only a few times. This chain joins TRBV12-3 or TRBV12-4 and TRBJ1-4, with TRBD1 identical over 10 bases. This CDR3 has 17 residues. The V and J ends lost 3 bases and 8 bases, in that order; junction bases with no gene match: 12. In DNA form, the CDR3 reads TGTGCCAGCAGTTTTCTAGAGCGTGACAGGGGGCGAGAAAAACTGTTTTTT. Amino acid sequence: CASSFLERDRGREKLFF.

This clonotype was seen a few times. V and J are TRBV7-2 and TRBJ1-4, with TRBD1 matching over 7 bases. This CDR3 contains 16 residues. Per the germline V gene, CDR1 is SGHTA and CDR2 is FQGNSA. V dropped 5 bases and J dropped 8; count of bases not matched to a gene: 14. The CDR3 protein is CASSGLPTGPREKLFF. CDR3 in DNA: TGTGCCAGCAGCGGCTTACCGACAGGGCCGAGAGAAAAACTGTTTTTT.

To note about this clonotype: Sequence at one end of the junction differs from germline and may be a read error. The chain recombines TRBV5-1 with TRBJ1-5; no firm D call. The germline V gene has CDR1 SGHRS and CDR2 YFSETQ. This CDR3 is built from 14 residues. The CDR3: CANSHPPGYQPQHF. CDR3 coding DNA: TGCGCCAACAGCCACCCACCGGGTTACCAGCCCCAGCATTTT. The full variable domain, in which reference TRBV5-1 and TRBJ1-5 provide the parts outside the CDR3, is KAGVTQTPRYLIKTRGQQVTLSCSPISGHRSVSWYQQTPGQGLQFLFEYFSETQRNKGNFPGRFSGRQFSNSRSEMNVSTLELGDSALYLCANSHPPGYQPQHFGDGTRLSIL.

This chain uses TRBV9 with TRBJ1-2; D uncertain. CDR3 size: 16 residues. V was cut by 4 bases and J by 12 bases, with 28 bases left in between. In germline, CDR1 is SGDLS, CDR2 YYNGEE. CDR3 protein: CASSPHSAALLGSHTF. CDR3 nucleotides: TGTGCCAGCAGCCCCCACTCCGCAGCACTCCTCGGAAGCCACACCTTC.

This clonotype came up a few times. This chain uses TRBV10-3 with TRBJ2-7, with 7 bases that match TRBD2. The CDR3 is 16 amino acids. Germline lookup yields CDR1 ENHRY and CDR2 SYGVKD. Trimming cost V 3 bases and J 1 base; bases outside gene matches: 9. For the CDR3, the DNA is TGTGCCATCAGTGATGGTTCGGGAGGAGAATCCTACGAGCAGTACTTC. Translation: CAISDGSGGESYEQYF.